These T cell receptor beta chains were read from a single sample in a study of OX40 agonist ivuxolimab in advanced cancers. The protocol was immunoSEQ multiplex PCR, while the TCRdb copy is restricted to in-frame clones and leaves out a portion. The table records more than 65,000 clones, approximately 81% of them present only once. The source material was CD4+ or CD8+ T cells sorted from blood, sampled in a trial of the OX40 agonist ivuxolimab. The receptor set was obtained from an adult with an advanced solid tumor such as melanoma, head and neck, liver or kidney cancer. Each CDR3 is given with its conserved first and last residue. D genes are given only for firm matches. Part of the rows lack a size; the others show once, few, many or a class for expanded clones.

>TRBJ1-4|TRBV20-1|NA|NA
CSAWGGEKLFF
TGCAGTGCATGGGGGGGGGAAAAACTGTTTTTT
>TRBJ1-3|TRBV6-5|NA|NA
CASSEALSFGTIYF
TGTGCCAGCAGTGAGGCCTTAAGCTTTGGCACCATATATTTT
>TRBJ1-5|TRBV10-2|NA|NA
CASSNGASQPQHF
TGCGCCAGCAGTAATGGGGCTAGTCAGCCCCAGCATTTT
>TRBJ2-5|TRBV2|NA|NA
CASSELRFGETQYF
TGTGCCAGCAGTGAACTTAGGTTTGGGGAGACCCAGTACTTC
>TRBJ2-2|TRBV5-1|NA|TRBD2
CASSFLSGAGELFF
TGCGCCAGCAGCTTTCTTAGCGGGGCCGGGGAGCTGTTTTTT
>TRBJ2-5|TRBV19|NA|NA
CASSMGVGEETQYF
TGTGCCAGTAGTATGGGAGTGGGGGAAGAGACCCAGTACTTC
>TRBJ2-1|TRBV19|NA|NA
CASSIGGGQAGNEQFF
TGTGCCAGTAGTATAGGGGGCGGACAGGCGGGGAATGAGCAGTTCTTC
>TRBJ2-7|TRBV25-1|NA|TRBD1
CASSGDRAEEQYF
TGTGCCAGCAGTGGGGACAGGGCTGAAGAGCAGTACTTC
>TRBJ2-3|TRBV7-2|once|NA
CASSLVRGTQYF
TGTGCCAGCAGCTTAGTCCGAGGCACGCAGTATTTT
>TRBJ2-7|TRBV29-1|NA|TRBD2
CSVGPSGFYEQYF
TGCAGCGTTGGTCCTAGCGGATTCTACGAGCAGTACTTC
>TRBJ1-1|TRBV5-1|NA|NA
CASSGGGEDTEAFF
TGCGCCAGCAGCGGAGGGGGTGAGGACACTGAAGCTTTCTTT
>TRBJ2-2|TRBV7-6|NA|NA
CASSLRFSGTGELFF
TGTGCCAGCAGCTTACGTTTCAGTGGGACCGGGGAGCTGTTTTTT
>TRBJ2-3|TRBV6-1|NA|NA
CASSETSLGGTDTQYF
TGTGCCAGCAGTGAAACGAGTCTAGGCGGCACAGATACGCAGTATTTT
>TRBJ2-7|TRBV28|NA|NA
CASSLGRGSPAYEQYF
TGTGCCAGCAGTTTGGGCAGGGGATCACCCGCCTACGAGCAGTACTTC
>TRBJ1-1|TRBV5-1|many|NA
CASSLRDTDKAFF
TGCGCCAGCAGCCTCCGGGACACCGATAAAGCTTTCTTT
>TRBJ2-1|TRBV7-9|once|NA
CASSSLGEQFF
TGTGCCAGCAGCTCCCTCGGGGAGCAGTTCTTC